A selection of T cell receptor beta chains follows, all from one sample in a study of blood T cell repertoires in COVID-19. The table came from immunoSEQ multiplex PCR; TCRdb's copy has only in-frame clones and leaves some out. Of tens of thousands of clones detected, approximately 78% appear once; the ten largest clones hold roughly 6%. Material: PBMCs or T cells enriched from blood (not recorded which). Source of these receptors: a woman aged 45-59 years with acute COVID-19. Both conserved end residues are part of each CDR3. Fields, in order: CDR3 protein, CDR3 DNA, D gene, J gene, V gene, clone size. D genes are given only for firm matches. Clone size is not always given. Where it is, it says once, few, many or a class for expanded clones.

CDR3aa: CASSLLDAGARNEQFF; CDR3nt: TGTGCCAGCAGCTTGCTGGACGCGGGGGCGCGTAATGAGCAGTTCTTC; d_gene: -; j_gene: TRBJ2-1; v_gene: TRBV5-4; abundance: few
CDR3aa: CASSLEATEAFF; CDR3nt: TGTGCCAGCAGCCTTGAGGCTACTGAAGCTTTCTTT; d_gene: -; j_gene: TRBJ1-1; v_gene: TRBV11-3; abundance: -
CDR3aa: CASSSGQGLDEQFF; CDR3nt: TGCGCCAGCAGCTCGGGACAGGGGCTCGATGAGCAGTTCTTC; d_gene: TRBD1; j_gene: TRBJ2-1; v_gene: TRBV5-1; abundance: few
CDR3aa: CASSTSYTEAFF; CDR3nt: TGTGCCAGCAGTACAAGTTACACTGAAGCTTTCTTT; d_gene: -; j_gene: TRBJ1-1; v_gene: TRBV12-3/TRBV12-4; abundance: -
CDR3aa: CASSVGNADFTGELFF; CDR3nt: TGTGCCAGCAGCGTAGGCAACGCGGACTTCACCGGGGAGCTGTTTTTT; d_gene: -; j_gene: TRBJ2-2; v_gene: TRBV9; abundance: -
CDR3aa: CAWSTTNTEAFF; CDR3nt: TGTGCCTGGAGTACAACGAACACTGAAGCTTTCTTT; d_gene: -; j_gene: TRBJ1-1; v_gene: TRBV30; abundance: once
CDR3aa: CASSPGGRGSPLHF; CDR3nt: TGTGCCAGCTCACCAGGAGGCAGGGGTTCACCCCTCCACTTT; d_gene: -; j_gene: TRBJ1-6; v_gene: TRBV18; abundance: few
CDR3aa: CASSSGNNEKLFF; CDR3nt: TGTGCCAGCAGTTCGGGAAATAATGAAAAACTGTTTTTT; d_gene: -; j_gene: TRBJ1-4; v_gene: TRBV12-3/TRBV12-4; abundance: -
CDR3aa: CAISGVQYGYTF; CDR3nt: TGTGCCATCAGTGGCGTACAGTATGGCTACACCTTC; d_gene: -; j_gene: TRBJ1-2; v_gene: TRBV10-3; abundance: once
CDR3aa: CASSLGASEQFF; CDR3nt: TGTGCCAGCAGCTTGGGGGCAAGTGAGCAGTTCTTC; d_gene: -; j_gene: TRBJ2-1; v_gene: TRBV7-9; abundance: -
CDR3aa: CAWSGLAGTDTQYF; CDR3nt: TGTGCCTGGAGTGGGCTAGCGGGGACAGATACGCAGTATTTT; d_gene: TRBD2; j_gene: TRBJ2-3; v_gene: TRBV30; abundance: -
CDR3aa: CATSDLHFGGTGELFF; CDR3nt: TGTGCCACCAGTGATTTGCACTTCGGGGGCACCGGGGAGCTGTTTTTT; d_gene: -; j_gene: TRBJ2-2; v_gene: TRBV24-1; abundance: -
CDR3aa: CASSGGTGRQGSEKLFF; CDR3nt: TGTGCCAGCAGCGGGGGGACGGGACGACAGGGTAGTGAAAAACTGTTTTTT; d_gene: TRBD1; j_gene: TRBJ1-4; v_gene: TRBV5-5; abundance: -
CDR3aa: CASSFGQVVYEQYF; CDR3nt: TGTGCCAGCAGCTTTGGACAGGTCGTATACGAGCAGTACTTC; d_gene: TRBD1; j_gene: TRBJ2-7; v_gene: TRBV11-2; abundance: -
CDR3aa: CATSTPTENTGELFF; CDR3nt: TGTGCCACCAGCACCCCGACAGAGAACACCGGGGAGCTGTTTTTT; d_gene: -; j_gene: TRBJ2-2; v_gene: TRBV24-1; abundance: -
CDR3aa: CASTLTPDNEQFF; CDR3nt: TGTGCCAGCACCCTTACGCCGGACAATGAGCAGTTCTTC; d_gene: -; j_gene: TRBJ2-1; v_gene: TRBV6-5; abundance: -
CDR3aa: CASSLFPGHSYEQYF; CDR3nt: TGTGCCAGCAGCCTTTTCCCGGGACACTCCTACGAGCAGTACTTC; d_gene: -; j_gene: TRBJ2-7; v_gene: TRBV7-3; abundance: -
CDR3aa: CASSDGASYNSPLHF; CDR3nt: TGTGCCAGCAGTGACGGAGCCTCCTATAATTCACCCCTCCACTTT; d_gene: -; j_gene: TRBJ1-6; v_gene: TRBV2; abundance: few
CDR3aa: CSVIQGFDGYTF; CDR3nt: TGCAGCGTGATACAGGGGTTCGATGGCTACACCTTC; d_gene: TRBD1; j_gene: TRBJ1-2; v_gene: TRBV29-1; abundance: -
CDR3aa: CASSAGDANTEAFF; CDR3nt: TGTGCCAGCAGCGCAGGGGATGCGAACACTGAAGCTTTCTTT; d_gene: -; j_gene: TRBJ1-1; v_gene: TRBV9; abundance: -
CDR3aa: CASSQGLASEQYF; CDR3nt: TGTGCCAGCAGCCAAGGACTAGCCTCCGAGCAGTACTTC; d_gene: TRBD2; j_gene: TRBJ2-7; v_gene: TRBV7-6; abundance: -
CDR3aa: CASARYDEQFF; CDR3nt: TGTGCCAGTGCTAGGTACGATGAGCAGTTCTTC; d_gene: -; j_gene: TRBJ2-1; v_gene: TRBV19; abundance: -
CDR3aa: CNPSGGTEAFF; CDR3nt: TGCAACCCTTCAGGGGGCACTGAAGCTTTCTTT; d_gene: TRBD1; j_gene: TRBJ1-1; v_gene: TRBV20-1; abundance: -
CDR3aa: CASSPASGTQYF; CDR3nt: TGTGCCAGCAGTCCCGCCTCGGGTACGCAGTATTTT; d_gene: -; j_gene: TRBJ2-3; v_gene: TRBV6-2/TRBV6-3; abundance: -
CDR3aa: CASSPRTGRDGYTF; CDR3nt: TGTGCCAGCAGCCCCAGGACAGGGCGGGATGGCTACACCTTC; d_gene: TRBD1; j_gene: TRBJ1-2; v_gene: TRBV7-9; abundance: once
CDR3aa: CASRFSTASGETQYF; CDR3nt: TGTGCCAGCAGATTCTCTACCGCCTCTGGAGAGACCCAGTACTTC; d_gene: -; j_gene: TRBJ2-5; v_gene: TRBV7-8; abundance: few
CDR3aa: CASSYGPVYNSPLHF; CDR3nt: TGTGCCAGCAGTTACGGGCCGGTCTATAATTCACCCCTCCACTTT; d_gene: -; j_gene: TRBJ1-6; v_gene: TRBV6-5; abundance: -
CDR3aa: CASGQADEAFF; CDR3nt: TGTGCCAGCGGGCAGGCCGATGAGGCTTTCTTT; d_gene: -; j_gene: TRBJ1-1; v_gene: TRBV6-6; abundance: -
CDR3aa: CASSLTNSYNSPLHF; CDR3nt: TGTGCCAGCAGCTTAACGAATAGCTATAATTCACCCCTCCACTTT; d_gene: -; j_gene: TRBJ1-6; v_gene: TRBV7-3; abundance: once
CDR3aa: CAARAGVNNEKLFF; CDR3nt: TGTGCCGCCCGGGCGGGGGTAAATAATGAAAAACTGTTTTTT; d_gene: -; j_gene: TRBJ1-4; v_gene: TRBV10-3; abundance: -
CDR3aa: CASSPGQINSNQPQHF; CDR3nt: TGTGCCAGCTCTCCCGGACAGATTAATAGCAATCAGCCCCAGCATTTT; d_gene: -; j_gene: TRBJ1-5; v_gene: TRBV18; abundance: once
CDR3aa: CASSPSGGNYNEQFF; CDR3nt: TGCGCCAGCAGTCCTAGCGGGGGGAATTACAATGAGCAGTTCTTC; d_gene: TRBD2; j_gene: TRBJ2-1; v_gene: TRBV4-1; abundance: -
CDR3aa: CASSQVPVLELFF; CDR3nt: TGCGCCAGCAGCCAGGTTCCAGTATTGGAGCTGTTTTTT; d_gene: -; j_gene: TRBJ2-2; v_gene: TRBV4-1; abundance: -
CDR3aa: CASSLAGGHLDGYTF; CDR3nt: TGTGCCAGCAGCTTGGCAGGGGGTCATTTGGATGGCTACACCTTC; d_gene: TRBD1; j_gene: TRBJ1-2; v_gene: TRBV5-6; abundance: -
CDR3aa: CASITIAGASETQYF; CDR3nt: TGTGCCAGCATTACAATAGCGGGGGCCTCAGAGACCCAGTACTTC; d_gene: TRBD2; j_gene: TRBJ2-5; v_gene: TRBV2; abundance: few
CDR3aa: CASSQTGTEASYEQYF; CDR3nt: TGCGCCAGCAGCCAAACCGGGACTGAGGCCTCCTACGAGCAGTACTTC; d_gene: -; j_gene: TRBJ2-7; v_gene: TRBV4-1; abundance: once
CDR3aa: CASSLGSGGVYNEQFF; CDR3nt: TGCGCCAGCAGCTTGGGTAGCGGGGGGGTCTACAATGAGCAGTTCTTC; d_gene: TRBD2; j_gene: TRBJ2-1; v_gene: TRBV5-1; abundance: -
CDR3aa: CASSTKTSGGAFSYNEQFF; CDR3nt: TGTGCCAGCAGCACTAAGACTAGCGGGGGTGCCTTTTCGTACAATGAGCAGTTCTTC; d_gene: TRBD2; j_gene: TRBJ2-1; v_gene: TRBV13; abundance: -
CDR3aa: CATNRGRDNSPLHF; CDR3nt: TGTGCCACCAACAGGGGGCGGGATAATTCACCCCTCCACTTT; d_gene: TRBD1; j_gene: TRBJ1-6; v_gene: TRBV6-5; abundance: many
CDR3aa: CASSLDEAGNTIYF; CDR3nt: TGCGCCAGCAGCTTGGATGAGGCTGGAAACACCATATATTTT; d_gene: -; j_gene: TRBJ1-3; v_gene: TRBV5-1; abundance: -
CDR3aa: CASSRGTGTSYEQYF; CDR3nt: TGCGCCAGCAGCCGCGGGACAGGGACCTCCTACGAGCAGTACTTC; d_gene: TRBD1; j_gene: TRBJ2-7; v_gene: TRBV5-1; abundance: -
CDR3aa: CASRQGQVLDTQYF; CDR3nt: TGTGCCAGCAGACAGGGACAGGTTCTAGATACGCAGTATTTT; d_gene: TRBD1; j_gene: TRBJ2-3; v_gene: TRBV6-6; abundance: once
CDR3aa: CASLQGSTEAFF; CDR3nt: TGTGCCAGCTTACAGGGGAGCACTGAAGCTTTCTTT; d_gene: TRBD1; j_gene: TRBJ1-1; v_gene: TRBV2; abundance: -